The 16 T cell receptor beta chains in this list originate from one sample, sequenced in a study of blood T cell repertoires in COVID-19 (dated by TCRdb to the early 2020s). The library was made by the immunoSEQ multiplex PCR assay. TCRdb carries this immuneACCESS record with in-frame sequences only. Its versions omit some clonotypes, under half of them owing to an unresolved V gene in the studies checked, with the rest unexplained. This sample comprises some 260,000 clones, approximately 82% of them detected only once. Less than 4% of the sample comes from the top ten. The sequencing sample was made of peripheral blood. These receptors originate from a woman aged 18 to 35 with acute or convalescent COVID-19.

This rearrangement joins TRBV12-3 or TRBV12-4 to TRBJ1-2, with D uncertain. V lost 6 bases, J lost 4 bases, and 9 bases lay in between. The CDR3 is made up of 12 amino acids. The CDR3: CASSPDIYGYTF. The CDR3 nucleotides are TGTGCCAGCAGCCCCGACATCTATGGCTACACCTTC.

This chain joins TRBV12-3 or TRBV12-4 and TRBJ1-1; D not certain. CDR3 length: 13 amino acids. Trimming removed 6 bases from V and 7 bases from J, with 15 bases in between. This CDR3 reads CASSWIRHLEAFF. The CDR3 DNA reads TGTGCCAGCAGCTGGATCCGACACCTTGAAGCTTTCTTT.

V gene TRBV7-3 combines with J gene TRBJ1-2, with D possibly TRBD1 on 5 matching bases. The germline gives CDR1 SGHTA, CDR2 FQGTGA. CDR3 length: 15 residues. Trimming removed 2 bases at V and 0 bases at J, with 10 bases between. CDR3 bases: TGTGCCAGCAGCTTAGTGGCGGGGGCTAACTATGGCTACACCTTC. Protein product: CASSLVAGANYGYTF.

The V call is TRBV4-1, the J call TRBJ1-2; the match to TRBD1 covers 8 bases. CDR3 length: 14 amino acids. V was pared by 4 bases and J by 2 bases, with 3 bases of the junction left unmatched. The germline gives CDR1 MGHRA, CDR2 YSYEKL. The CDR3 DNA reads TGCGCCAGCAGCCCGGGACAGGAAAACTATGGCTACACCTTC. It is translated as CASSPGQENYGYTF.

The V gene is TRBV9, the J gene TRBJ2-2, with 7 bases identical to TRBD1. Per germline, CDR1 SGDLS and CDR2 YYNGEE. The CDR3 contains 17 residues. The ends lost 4 bases at V and 1 base at J; junction bases unmatched: 10. CDR3 sequence: CASSPPVGQQNTGELFF. The CDR3 region has the DNA TGTGCCAGCAGCCCACCGGTGGGACAGCAGAACACCGGGGAGCTGTTTTTT.

This rearrangement joins TRBV7-9 to TRBJ1-2; D unresolved. From germline, CDR1 is SEHNR and CDR2 FQNEAQ (reference sequence). This CDR3 is 19 amino acids long. V was cut by 2 bases and J by 3 bases, with 25 bases left in between. The CDR3 DNA is TGTGCCAGCAGCTTAAGGCTTAAGTTGGAGGGTTCGGTAGACTATGGCTACACCTTC. Amino acids: CASSLRLKLEGSVDYGYTF.

CDR3 residues: CASSQGLAGYPYEQYF. For the CDR3, the DNA is TGTGCCAGTAGTCAAGGACTAGCGGGATACCCCTACGAGCAGTACTTC. The rearrangement joins TRBV19 to TRBJ2-7, with 12 bases fitting TRBD2. The junction had 7 bases not matched to a gene; V was cut back by 5 bases and J by 2 bases. Germline V gene sequence: CDR1 LNHDA, CDR2 SQIVND (reference sequence). CDR3 length equals 16 residues. Filled out from reference TRBV19 and TRBJ2-7, the complete variable domain reads DGGITQSPKYLFRKEGQNVTLSCEQNLNHDAMYWYRQDPGQGLRLIYYSQIVNDFQKGDIAEGYSVSREKKESFPLTVTSAQKNPTAFYLCASSQGLAGYPYEQYFGPGTRLTVT.

The chain links TRBV9 to TRBJ2-2; D is possibly TRBD2 (6 bases). V lost 6 bases and J lost 2, with 14 bases in between. CDR3 length: 15 amino acids. Germline CDR1 is SGDLS and CDR2 is YYNGEE. The DNA of the CDR3 is TGTGCCAGCAAATTTACGGGGGTTAACACCGGGGAGCTGTTTTTT. Protein product: CASKFTGVNTGELFF.

V and J are TRBV11-3 and TRBJ2-3; the D is unclear. Germline CDR1 and CDR2: SGHNT and YENEEA. V lost 0 bases, J lost 4 bases, and 8 bases lay in between. This CDR3 contains 14 residues. Here the CDR3 DNA reads TGTGCCAGCAGCTTAGATGCGGCATCAGATACGCAGTATTTT. This sequence encodes CASSLDAASDTQYF.

This CDR3 reads CASSESNSPYEQYF. As DNA, the CDR3 is TGCGCCAGCAGTGAGTCGAACTCGCCCTACGAGCAGTACTTC. This rearrangement joins TRBV10-1 to TRBJ2-7; no definite D call. Germline CDR1 and CDR2: WNHNN and SYGVQD (reference sequence). The CDR3 runs 14 residues. Trimming left V 0 bases short and J 2 bases short, with 8 bases between.

V is TRBV14 and J is TRBJ1-2; D remains unclear. The CDR3 runs 13 residues. Germline V CDR1 and CDR2: SGHDN, FVKESK. The V gene lost 4 bases and the J gene lost 4 bases, with 10 bases spanning the gap. The CDR3 DNA reads TGTGCCAGCAGCCTCGGTAGTCTCTATGGCTACACCTTC. Translation gives CASSLGSLYGYTF.

The genes are TRBV28 and TRBJ1-1; 7 nucleotides match TRBD1. Trimming cost V 6 bases and J 5 bases; bases outside gene matches: 12. The CDR3 sequence is 15 residues long. Looked up from germline, CDR1 is MDHEN and CDR2 is SYDVKM. Here the CDR3 DNA reads TGTGCCAGCAGGCCGACAGGGTGGGAAGAAACTGAAGCTTTCTTT. Its translation is CASRPTGWEETEAFF.

This chain links TRBV5-1 with TRBJ1-2, with 8 nucleotides matching TRBD1. After removal of 1 base from V and 4 bases from J, the junction contained 3 bases not matched to a gene. Germline lookup yields CDR1 SGHRS and CDR2 YFSETQ. The CDR3 is made up of 14 amino acids. CDR3 bases: TGCGCCAGCAGCTTGACAGGGGGGAGCTATGGCTACACCTTC. It is translated as CASSLTGGSYGYTF. Based on the CDR3 plus reference TRBV5-1 and TRBJ1-2, the full variable domain is KAGVTQTPRYLIKTRGQQVTLSCSPISGHRSVSWYQQTPGQGLQFLFEYFSETQRNKGNFPGRFSGRQFSNSRSEMNVSTLELGDSALYLCASSLTGGSYGYTFGSGTRLTVV.

J is TRBJ1-2 and V is TRBV29-1; 7 bases fit TRBD1. V gave up 4 bases and J gave up 4 bases; unmatched junction bases: 15. The germline V gene has CDR1 SQVTM and CDR2 ANQGSEA. This CDR3 is 16 amino acids long. CDR3 region: CSVGGQVNIVSYGYTF. CDR3 nucleotides: TGCAGCGTTGGCGGACAGGTCAACATCGTCTCCTATGGCTACACCTTC.

The chain recombines TRBV14 with TRBJ2-7, with 7 bases fitting TRBD1. The CDR3 runs to 15 residues. Germline V CDR1 and CDR2: SGHDN, FVKESK. V was clipped by 0 bases and J by 3 bases; unmatched bases: 5. The CDR3, as DNA: TGTGCCAGCAGCCAAGAGGGCACAGGGGTCTACGAGCAGTACTTC. Amino acid sequence: CASSQEGTGVYEQYF.

The chain combines TRBV10-2 with TRBJ2-3; 10 nucleotides match TRBD2. Looked up from germline, CDR1 is WSHSY and CDR2 is SAAADI. V trimming: 5 bases; J trimming: 4 bases; junction bases outside the gene matches: 12. The CDR3 runs to 17 residues. The CDR3 DNA sequence: TGCGCCAGCAGTTTACGAGCGGGAGGGACCGCAGCAGATACGCAGTATTTT. Translation gives CASSLRAGGTAADTQYF.